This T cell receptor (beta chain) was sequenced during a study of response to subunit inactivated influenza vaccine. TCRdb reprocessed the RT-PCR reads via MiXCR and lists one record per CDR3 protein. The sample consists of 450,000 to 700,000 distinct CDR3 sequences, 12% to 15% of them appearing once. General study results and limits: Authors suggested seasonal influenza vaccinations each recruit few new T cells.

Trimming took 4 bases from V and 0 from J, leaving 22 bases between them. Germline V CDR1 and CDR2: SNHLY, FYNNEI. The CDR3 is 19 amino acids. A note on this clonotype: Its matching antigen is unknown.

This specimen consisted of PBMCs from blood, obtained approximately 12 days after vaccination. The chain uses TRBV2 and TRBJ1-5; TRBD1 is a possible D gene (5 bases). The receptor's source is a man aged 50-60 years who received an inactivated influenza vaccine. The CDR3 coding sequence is TGTGCCAGCAGTGCGGCCAGGCAGGGAACGGTTTATAGCAATCAGCCCCAGCATTTT. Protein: CASSAARQGTVYSNQPQHF.